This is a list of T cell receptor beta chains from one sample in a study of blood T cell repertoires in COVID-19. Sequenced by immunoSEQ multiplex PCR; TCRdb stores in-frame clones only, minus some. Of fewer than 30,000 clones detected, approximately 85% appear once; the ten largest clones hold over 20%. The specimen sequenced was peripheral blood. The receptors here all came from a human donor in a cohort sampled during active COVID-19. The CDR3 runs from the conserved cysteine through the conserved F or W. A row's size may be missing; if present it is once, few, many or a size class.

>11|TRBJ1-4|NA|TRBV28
CASTSGEKLFF
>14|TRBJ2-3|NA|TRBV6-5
CASSSGWSTDTQYF
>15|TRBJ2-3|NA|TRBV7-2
CASSLTGLGADTQYF
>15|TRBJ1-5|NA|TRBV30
CAWSPGQGRNQPQHF
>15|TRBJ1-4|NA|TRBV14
CASSQGWAKDEKLFF
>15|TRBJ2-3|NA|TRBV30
CAWSVWGGGTDTQYF
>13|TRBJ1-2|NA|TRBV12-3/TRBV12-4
CASTILVGLSYTF
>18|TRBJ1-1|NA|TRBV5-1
CASSLFPQGATLNTEAFF
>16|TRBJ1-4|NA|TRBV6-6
CASSYSSRQGNEKLFF
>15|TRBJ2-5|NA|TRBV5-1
CASFPGTGGLETQYF
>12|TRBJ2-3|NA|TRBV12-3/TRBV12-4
CASRLAGGPEYF
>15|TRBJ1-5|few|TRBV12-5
CASGPAGTQNQPQHF
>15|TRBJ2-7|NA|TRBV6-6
CASSYGQQGAGEQYF
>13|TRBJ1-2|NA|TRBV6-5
CASSYSSGLGYTF
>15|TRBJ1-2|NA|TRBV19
CASSISAAANYGYTF
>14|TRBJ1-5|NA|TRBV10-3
CAISEGRGNQPQHF
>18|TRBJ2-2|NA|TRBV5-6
CASSFPRLAGSNTGELFF
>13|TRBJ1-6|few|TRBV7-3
CASSPQVGSPLHF
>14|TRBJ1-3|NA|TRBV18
CASSPLDNGNTIYF
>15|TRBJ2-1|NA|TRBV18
CATSLRGAGDNEQFF
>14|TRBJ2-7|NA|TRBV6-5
CASRYRDRPYEQYF
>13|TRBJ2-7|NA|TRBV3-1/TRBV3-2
CASSPDRNYEQYF
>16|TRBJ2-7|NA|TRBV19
CASSIVYGGGSYEQYF
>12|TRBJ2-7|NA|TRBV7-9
CASSLNFEEQYF
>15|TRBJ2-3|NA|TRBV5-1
CASSFATRSPDTQYF
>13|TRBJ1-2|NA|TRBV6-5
CASSPPTGGGYTF
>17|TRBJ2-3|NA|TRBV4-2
CASSLARGGAGTDTQYF
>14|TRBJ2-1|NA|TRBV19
CASSPGQGYNEQFF
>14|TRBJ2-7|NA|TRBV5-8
CASREGTGFYEQYF
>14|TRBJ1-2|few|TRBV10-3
CAIGKGETGKGYTF
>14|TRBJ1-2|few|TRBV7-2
CASSLSEDSYGYTF
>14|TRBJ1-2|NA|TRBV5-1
CASNEPGQNYGYTF
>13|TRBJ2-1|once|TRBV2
CASTGQGMGEQFF
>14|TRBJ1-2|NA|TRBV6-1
CASSEVWQNYGYTF
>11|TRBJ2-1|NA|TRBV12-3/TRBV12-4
CASSFRGEQFF
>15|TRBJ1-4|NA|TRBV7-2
CASSFGQASNEKLFF
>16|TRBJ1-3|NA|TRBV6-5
CASSYRTGVSGNTIYF
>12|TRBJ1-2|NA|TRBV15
CATSRAGSGYTF
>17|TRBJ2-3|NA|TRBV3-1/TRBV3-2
CASSFLDTPGYTDTQYF
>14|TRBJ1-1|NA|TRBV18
CASSLREGYTEAFF
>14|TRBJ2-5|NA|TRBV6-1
CASSDRAAQETQYF
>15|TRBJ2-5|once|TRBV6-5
CASSSTSLTGETQYF
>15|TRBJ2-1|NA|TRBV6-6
CASSTTFSSYNEQFF
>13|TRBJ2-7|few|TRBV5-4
CASSFSRGGEQYF
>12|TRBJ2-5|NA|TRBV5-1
CASSRGGETQYF
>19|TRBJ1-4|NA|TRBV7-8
CASSLQRARGPTTNEKLFF
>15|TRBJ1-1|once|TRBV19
CASSGYQGVDTEAFF
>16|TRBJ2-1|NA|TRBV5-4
CASSWGPAGGKNEQFF
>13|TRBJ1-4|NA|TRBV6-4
CASSEGGWGKLFF
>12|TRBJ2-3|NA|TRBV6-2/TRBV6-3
CASSQTYQTQYF
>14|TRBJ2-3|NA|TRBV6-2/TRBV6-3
CASTPKRAGDTQYF
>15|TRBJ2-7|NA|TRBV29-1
CSGVGDRGKTYEQYF
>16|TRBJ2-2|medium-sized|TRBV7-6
CASSPSGGRYTGELFF